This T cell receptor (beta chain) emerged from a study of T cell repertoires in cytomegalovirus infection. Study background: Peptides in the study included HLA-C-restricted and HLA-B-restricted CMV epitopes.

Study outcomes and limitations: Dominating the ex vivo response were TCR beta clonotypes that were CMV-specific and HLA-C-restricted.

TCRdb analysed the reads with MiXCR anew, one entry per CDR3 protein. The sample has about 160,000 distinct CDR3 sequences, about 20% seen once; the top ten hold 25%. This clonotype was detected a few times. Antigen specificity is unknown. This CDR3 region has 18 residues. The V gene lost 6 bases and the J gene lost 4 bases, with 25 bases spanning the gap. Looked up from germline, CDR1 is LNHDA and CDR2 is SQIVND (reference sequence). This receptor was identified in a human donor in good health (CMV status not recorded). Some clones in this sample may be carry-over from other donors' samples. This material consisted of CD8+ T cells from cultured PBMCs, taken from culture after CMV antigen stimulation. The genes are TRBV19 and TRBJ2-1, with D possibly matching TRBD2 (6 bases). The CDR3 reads CASSPDFDILGLYNEQFF. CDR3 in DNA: TGTGCCAGTAGCCCCGATTTCGACATCCTCGGACTATACAATGAGCAGTTCTTC. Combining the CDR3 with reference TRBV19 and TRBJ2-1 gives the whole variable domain DGGITQSPKYLFRKEGQNVTLSCEQNLNHDAMYWYRQDPGQGLRLIYYSQIVNDFQKGDIAEGYSVSREKKESFPLTVTSAQKNPTAFYLCASSPDFDILGLYNEQFFGPGTRLTVL.